Listed below are T cell receptor beta chains from one sample, sequenced in a study of T cell changes during pregnancy in multiple sclerosis. The assay was immunoSEQ multiplex PCR, and TCRdb's table has in-frame clones only and misses some. The table shows 50,000 to 70,000 clones, with about nine tenths occurring only once. The material sequenced was peripheral blood, taken in the third trimester of pregnancy. These receptors all stem from a female donor in good health, enrolled as a control in a pregnancy study. The CDR3 runs from the conserved cysteine through the conserved F or W. Each record gives: D gene, V gene, clone size, J gene, CDR3 DNA, CDR3 protein. D genes are given only for firm matches. A row's size may be missing; if present it is once, few, many or a size class.

D gene: -; V gene: TRBV5-4; clone size: -; J gene: TRBJ2-1; CDR3 DNA: TGTGCCAGCAGACCGACTATTAGCTCCTACAATGAGCAGTTCTTC; CDR3 protein: CASRPTISSYNEQFF
D gene: TRBD1; V gene: TRBV6-1; clone size: once; J gene: TRBJ1-2; CDR3 DNA: TGTGCCAGCAGGGACAGGGGGGGTAACTATGGCTACACCTTC; CDR3 protein: CASRDRGGNYGYTF
D gene: TRBD2; V gene: TRBV10-2; clone size: -; J gene: TRBJ2-7; CDR3 DNA: TGCGCCAGCGGGGGGACTAGCGGGGGGGGTCAGTACTTC; CDR3 protein: CASGGTSGGGQYF
D gene: TRBD2; V gene: TRBV28; clone size: -; J gene: TRBJ2-1; CDR3 DNA: TGTGCCAGCAGGCCCGTCGGGGGTCCTAGCGGAAAAAGCTCCTACAATGAGCAGTTCTTC; CDR3 protein: CASRPVGGPSGKSSYNEQFF
D gene: -; V gene: TRBV1; clone size: -; J gene: TRBJ2-5; CDR3 DNA: TGCACCAGCAGCCCCCCGGAGGTGGAGGGACGGGGTCAAGAGACCCAGTACTTC; CDR3 protein: CTSSPPEVEGRGQETQYF
D gene: -; V gene: TRBV7-9; clone size: -; J gene: TRBJ2-3; CDR3 DNA: TGTGCCAGCAGCTTAGCGGGGGCCCTCACAGATACGCAGTATTTT; CDR3 protein: CASSLAGALTDTQYF
D gene: TRBD1; V gene: TRBV2; clone size: -; J gene: TRBJ2-1; CDR3 DNA: TGTGCCAGCAGTGAACGGACAGGGCGAAACAATGAGCAGTTCTTC; CDR3 protein: CASSERTGRNNEQFF
D gene: -; V gene: TRBV23-1; clone size: -; J gene: TRBJ1-6; CDR3 DNA: TGCGCCAGCAGTCAATCATCGGTGGTGAATTCACCCCTCCACTTT; CDR3 protein: CASSQSSVVNSPLHF
D gene: -; V gene: TRBV6-4; clone size: once; J gene: TRBJ1-5; CDR3 DNA: TGTGCCAGCAGTGACACCCTAAGCAATCAGCCCCAGCATTTT; CDR3 protein: CASSDTLSNQPQHF
D gene: -; V gene: TRBV6-6; clone size: -; J gene: TRBJ2-7; CDR3 DNA: TGTGCCAGCAGTGACGAAGCGGGCGTCTCCTACGAGCAGTACTTC; CDR3 protein: CASSDEAGVSYEQYF
D gene: -; V gene: TRBV28; clone size: -; J gene: TRBJ2-1; CDR3 DNA: TGTGCCACCCGAGAAGGGGAAGAGCAGTTCTTC; CDR3 protein: CATREGEEQFF
D gene: -; V gene: TRBV27; clone size: -; J gene: TRBJ2-1; CDR3 DNA: TGTGCCAGCAGTTCTACCAATGAGCAGTTCTTC; CDR3 protein: CASSSTNEQFF
D gene: -; V gene: TRBV7-9; clone size: -; J gene: TRBJ1-1; CDR3 DNA: TGTGCCAGCAGCTTGGGCAGCACTCTGAACACTGAAGCTTTCTTT; CDR3 protein: CASSLGSTLNTEAFF
D gene: -; V gene: TRBV6-5; clone size: -; J gene: TRBJ2-5; CDR3 DNA: TGTGCCAGCACTAGACAGCTGTGGGAGACCCAGTACTTC; CDR3 protein: CASTRQLWETQYF
D gene: TRBD1; V gene: TRBV19; clone size: -; J gene: TRBJ1-1; CDR3 DNA: TGTGCCAGTAGTATAAGGGGGCAGGGGAACACTGAAGCTTTCTTT; CDR3 protein: CASSIRGQGNTEAFF
D gene: -; V gene: TRBV27; clone size: -; J gene: TRBJ1-6; CDR3 DNA: TGTGCCAGCAGTCCCCGGGGGGTAATCTATAATTCACCCCTCCACTTT; CDR3 protein: CASSPRGVIYNSPLHF
D gene: -; V gene: TRBV4-2; clone size: -; J gene: TRBJ2-5; CDR3 DNA: TGTGCCAGCAGCCAAGATCCTAGCGTCCAAGAGACCCAGTACTTC; CDR3 protein: CASSQDPSVQETQYF
D gene: TRBD2; V gene: TRBV4-1; clone size: -; J gene: TRBJ2-7; CDR3 DNA: TGCGCCAGCAGCCAAGAGGACCTAGGTCGCGGGAGGGCTTTGTACGAGCAGTACTTC; CDR3 protein: CASSQEDLGRGRALYEQYF
D gene: TRBD2; V gene: TRBV9; clone size: -; J gene: TRBJ2-2; CDR3 DNA: TGTGCCAGCAGCGTAGCCCCTCTAGCGGGGGCGACCGGGGAGCTGTTTTTT; CDR3 protein: CASSVAPLAGATGELFF
D gene: -; V gene: TRBV5-5; clone size: -; J gene: TRBJ1-3; CDR3 DNA: TGTGCCAGCAGTCAGGGTTACTCTGGAAACACCATATATTTT; CDR3 protein: CASSQGYSGNTIYF
D gene: -; V gene: TRBV28; clone size: -; J gene: TRBJ2-7; CDR3 DNA: TGTGCCAGCGCTTGGGCGGGAAACTACGAGCAGTACTTC; CDR3 protein: CASAWAGNYEQYF
D gene: -; V gene: TRBV7-7; clone size: once; J gene: TRBJ2-1; CDR3 DNA: TGTGCTAGCAGTGGTTCGGGCAGGGGAAGAAGTGAGCAGTTCTTC; CDR3 protein: CASSGSGRGRSEQFF
D gene: -; V gene: TRBV6-5; clone size: -; J gene: TRBJ2-7; CDR3 DNA: TGTGCCAGCAGTTACTCGATACAGACTAGCTCCTACGAGCAGTACTTC; CDR3 protein: CASSYSIQTSSYEQYF
D gene: TRBD1; V gene: TRBV19; clone size: -; J gene: TRBJ2-6; CDR3 DNA: TGTGCCAGTAGAAGGCGGTTTACGGGACAGGTGAAATCTGGGGCCAACGTCCTGACTTTC; CDR3 protein: CASRRRFTGQVKSGANVLTF
D gene: TRBD1; V gene: TRBV6-1; clone size: -; J gene: TRBJ1-3; CDR3 DNA: TGTGCCAGCAGTGTAGTGCGACAACAGGGGCATTCTGGAAACACCATATATTTT; CDR3 protein: CASSVVRQQGHSGNTIYF
D gene: TRBD1; V gene: TRBV28; clone size: -; J gene: TRBJ2-7; CDR3 DNA: TGTGCCAGCAGTTTACTGGACAGGGATAGGCGGTACGAGCAGTACTTC; CDR3 protein: CASSLLDRDRRYEQYF
D gene: -; V gene: TRBV7-8; clone size: -; J gene: TRBJ2-7; CDR3 DNA: TGTGCCAGCATACCCGGGACACCTTCCTCCTACGAGCAGTACTTC; CDR3 protein: CASIPGTPSSYEQYF
D gene: -; V gene: TRBV7-9; clone size: -; J gene: TRBJ2-3; CDR3 DNA: TGTGCCAGCAGCTTATCTAGCGGCACAGATACGCAGTATTTT; CDR3 protein: CASSLSSGTDTQYF
D gene: -; V gene: TRBV27; clone size: -; J gene: TRBJ1-5; CDR3 DNA: TGTGCCAGCAAATCAGGGTCGGGTTATCAGCCCCAGCATTTT; CDR3 protein: CASKSGSGYQPQHF
D gene: -; V gene: TRBV7-9; clone size: -; J gene: TRBJ1-3; CDR3 DNA: TGTGCCAGCAGCTTACGCACGGGGAACACCATATATTTT; CDR3 protein: CASSLRTGNTIYF
D gene: TRBD2; V gene: TRBV11-2; clone size: once; J gene: TRBJ2-7; CDR3 DNA: TGTGCCAGCAGCTTAAGTAGCGGGAGTCACTACGAGCAGTACTTC; CDR3 protein: CASSLSSGSHYEQYF
D gene: TRBD2; V gene: TRBV5-8; clone size: -; J gene: TRBJ2-4; CDR3 DNA: TGTGCCAGCAGCTGGGGGGGGTCACTAGCCAAAAACATTCAGTACTTC; CDR3 protein: CASSWGGSLAKNIQYF